The present TCR beta chain was sequenced within a study of regulatory T cells in long-lasting Graves disease. About the study: Persistent Graves' disease required over 5 years of antithyroid drugs and positive TSH receptor antibodies.

This clonotype was recorded a few times. Antigen unknown. The time point is: persistent/refractory GD, antithyroid drugs over 5 years with positive TRAb. PBMCs provided the RNA from which the TCR library was made. Around 9.1 milliliters of peripheral blood were drawn into EDTA tubes. Study-wide findings and caveats: Persistent Graves' patients possessed reduced TCR diversity relative to recently diagnosed ones.

TCR beta libraries were built with iRepertoire HTBI primers and Arm-PCR of CDR3 regions. One entry per CDR3 protein, called by TCRdb with MiXCR from the multiplex PCR reads. The top ten hold about 42% of the sample, which has 650,000 to 700,000 distinct CDR3 sequences, approximately 31% seen once. The V end was cut by 2 bases, the J end by 7 bases, with 17 bases between. Per the germline V gene, CDR1 is SGHTA and CDR2 is FQGNSA. The CDR3 loop spans 15 amino acids. Specimen: peripheral blood mononuclear cells (PBMCs), collected when the disease was refractory, from a patient treated with antithyroid drugs. The chain links TRBV7-2 to TRBJ1-2; the D is unclear. The TCR sequence derives from a female donor with Graves disease. The CDR3 nucleotides read TGTGCCAGCAGCTTAATGGGAGCGATGGTGTCTGGCTACACCTTC. Encoded protein: CASSLMGAMVSGYTF.